This TCR beta chain was obtained from a study of CD8+ T cells in alopecia areata. As for the study in general: Those treated were given oral tofacitinib at 5 to 10 mg twice daily.

A note on this clone: Its antigen is not identified.

Documented treatment: oral pan-JAK inhibitor, 5-10 mg twice daily. Researchers gathered lesional scalp punch biopsies and peripheral blood from patients with alopecia areata. Study-level results: Lesional scalp, notably in alopecia totalis/universalis, had clonality above that of normal scalp.

Following extraction, RNA underwent reverse transcription to cDNA, which served as the sequencing template. Method: immunoSEQ multiplex PCR; TCRdb's copy keeps in-frame clones and lacks some. The data show 200,000 to 250,000 clones, 55% to 70% seen once. V was clipped by 3 bases and J by 0 bases, with 10 bases between them. The CDR3 spans 16 residues. Germline V gives CDR1 SGHNT, CDR2 YYREEE (reference sequence). The V call is TRBV5-4, the J call TRBJ1-6; unclear D gene. The receptor was isolated from a human donor with alopecia areata. The sequences come from CD4+ T cells sorted from blood, collected at week 4, from a patient treated with tofacitinib. The chain's CDR3 is CASSSVGSSYNSPLHF. The CDR3 DNA reads TGTGCCAGCAGCTCGGTCGGGAGCTCCTATAATTCACCCCTCCACTTT.